This T cell receptor (beta chain) came from a study of cytomegalovirus exposure and HLA in healthy donors (dated by TCRdb to 2017 to 2019). About the full investigation: According to an earlier analysis of 587 of the donors, 200 million or so T cells yielded roughly 110 million unique TCR beta sequences and 250 to 350 Gb of sequence data. Among several hundred genotyped donors of the cohort, an average of roughly 230,000 unique TCR beta nucleotide sequences was sequenced per donor, of which about 19% were non-productive. A later analysis re-analyzed previously published TCR beta repertoires from about 600 donors and added high-resolution HLA genotyping to study TCR occurrence patterns. Every repertoire in the discovery cohort had been generated on one and the same sequencing platform. To predict cytomegalovirus infection status, the study brought together high-throughput TCR immunosequencing, statistical association of individual TCRs with disease status, and machine learning. A separate validation cohort of about 110 different subjects was used in addition to the 666-subject first cohort. HLA typing included class I and class II loci at four-digit resolution. The study aimed to test whether signatures of past pathogen exposure could be identified by cataloging public T cell receptors. Genome-wide SNP genotypes for about 55% of the 666 donors were used in a later genetic analysis, which treated that subset as a discovery cohort. A handful of DR-DQ haplotypes were handled as single units for association and clustering because linkage in the cohort was strong. In the later analysis, no new phenotypic data were used to find candidate immune exposures; instead, reliance was placed on TCR beta sequences and their occurrence across donors. Of the approximately 400 genotyped donors, less than 90% were placed in the genetic ancestry cluster associated with self-reported Caucasian donors. Typing coverage varied by locus: roughly 629-640 donors for A, B, C, DRB1 and DQB1; about 520 for DQA1; some 610 for DPA1; around 490 for DPB1. An early release that covered about 600 HLA-typed donors contained about 300 gigabases of sequencing data and 85 million to 100 million unique TCR sequences. In an earlier analysis of 500 to 650 of the donors, high-throughput TCR beta sequencing was used to judge whether each TCR beta V gene segment behaved as functional or pseudogenic. The study profiled the T cell repertoires of approximately 700 subjects by immunosequencing and related them to cytomegalovirus serostatus. Donor age, sex, ethnicity and CMV serostatus were compiled alongside the repertoire data.

Overall study results and their limits: Cytomegalovirus status was reported to be diagnosed by the classifier with high specificity and sensitivity in both the original and validation cohorts. A further reported finding was that TCR beta sequences accurately predicted the HLA-A and HLA-B alleles for most subjects in the first cohort. In a later genetic analysis, a missense DCLRE1C variant was associated with V-gene and J-gene trimming of TCR beta chains, and the association was replicated in an independent cohort. In a later analysis, HLA-associated TCR beta chains were found to be more clonally expanded and to have lower generation probabilities than equally common non-associated chains. This cohort had only TCR beta chains sequenced, and the lack of alpha or paired-chain data limited which features could be detected. In a later analysis, the rate of TCR association differed among HLA loci, with DRB1 alleles having the most associated TCRs and HLA-C alleles having the fewest. At a false discovery rate of 0.05, a later analysis linked 15,000 to 20,000 TCR beta sequences to specific HLA alleles. In an earlier analysis of about 600 of the donors, most TCR beta V segments appeared in productive rearrangements about 87% or about 30% of the time, broadly matching IMGT annotations. A few of the identified cytomegalovirus-associated TCR beta chains were confirmed in vitro to be specific for cytomegalovirus antigens. Because some donors lacked HLA typing at each locus, the association tests relied only on the typed subset. According to the authors, the approach could potentially be generalized to other disease states and immunological phenotypes. The sequencing pipeline was judged likely to have produced a cluster of highly shared sequence variants as a technical artifact. Correlated functional status among segregating V segments might be attributable to linkage disequilibrium, but an unknown experimental factor could not be ruled out. Sequencing depth was assumed to be roughly uniform across donors in the presence/absence analyses, though that assumption may not hold. In the study, around 150 TCR beta chains were listed as associated with cytomegalovirus. A later genetic analysis reported fewer N-insertions in productive TCRs among donors in an Asian-associated ancestry cluster than the roughly 640-donor mean. The 87-base-pair reads could not distinguish some IMGT-functional V segments, including TRBV6-2 and TRBV6-3, so those segments were excluded. Most CMV-associated TCR beta chains appeared to be HLA-restricted in a later analysis, and the HLA associations seemed to be driven largely by CMV exposure. Most TCR sequences were seen in very few donors, while some public TCRs were found in many individuals. Because counts were too low, under 20 rarely observed V segments, including chromosome 9 orphons, were left out of the earlier analysis of 587 of the donors. Strong co-occurrence of HLA alleles, especially DR and DQ, made assigning TCR associations to individual alleles difficult. Immune exposure information for the cohort was limited to CMV serostatus. Several of the top co-occurrence clusters appeared to be linked to parvovirus B19, influenza, CMV and Epstein-Barr virus, according to a later analysis.

The cohort was made up of several hundred healthy bone marrow donors. At the time of sampling, all cohort members were nominally healthy, though unrecorded immune exposures were likely present. The donor tested CMV seronegative, placing the donor among the roughly 340 seronegative members of the cohort. Every donor gave a peripheral blood sample, and the peripheral blood mononuclear cells from that sample were used for TCR beta sequencing. Genomic DNA was extracted from the blood cell samples with the Qiagen DNeasy Blood Extraction Kit. V is clipped by 10 bases and J by 0 bases, and the sequence between their germline boundaries is 10 bases long. From a lookup of the germline V gene, CDR1 and CDR2 are MDHEN and SYDVKM. The CDR3 runs 13 amino acids, cysteine and phenylalanine included. The kept DNA is CDR3 alone, 39 bases in frame from the first base. Worth noting for this clone: It has no known antigen specificity. No base quality information exists; no much larger clone differs at one position.

The method behind the library was the immunoSEQ multiplex PCR assay. A mixture of 60 forward primers for TCR Vbeta segments and 13 reverse primers for TCR Jbeta segments was used in the multiplex PCR. Amplification of the CDR3 region of rearranged TCR beta genes was performed with a multiplex PCR assay on genomic DNA. On the Illumina HiSeq System, the amplified TCR beta libraries were sequenced as 87-base-pair reads. As for the authors' bioinformatics: A later analysis tallied tens of millions of unique TCR beta chains across the 666 repertoires, and approximately 12 million of those chains were shared by two or more donors. Raw reads were error-corrected and collapsed into unique sequences with a nearest-neighbor algorithm that merged closely related sequences to remove PCR and sequencing errors. CDR3 sequences were aligned to IMGT reference sequences to assign V, D and J gene segments. Each retained sequence needed at least a six-nucleotide match to both a V gene segment and a J gene segment. A rearrangement counted as productive if the CDR3 had no stop codons and remained in frame with V and J, and every other rearrangement counted as non-productive. CDR3 was defined by IMGT convention, running from the second conserved V-encoded cysteine to the conserved J-encoded phenylalanine. The earlier analysis of more than 450 of the donors excluded sequences that lacked an unambiguous match to a single V gene segment. An earlier analysis of 587 of the donors classified V segments as functional when productive rearrangements were above 56.7% and as segregating when the standard deviation between donors was above 5%. A statistical classification framework was built to diagnose cytomegalovirus status from the catalog of TCR beta chain sequences. V and J gene assignment, in a later analysis, came from comparing TCR nucleotide sequences with IMGT/GENE-DB human TR gene sequences. The TCRdist pipeline was used in a later analysis to assign CDR3 sequences and most-parsimonious VDJ recombination scenarios. In a later analysis, each TCR beta chain was defined by its CDR3 amino acid sequence together with its V-gene family, and reads without a unique V-gene family were excluded. To address suspected cross-contamination and a sequencing artifact, a later analysis removed over 500 highly shared, low-generation-probability nucleotide sequences. In a later analysis, a clonal expansion index for each public chain was calculated from normalized within-repertoire ranks of inferred template counts. In a later analysis, generation probabilities were computed using a VDJ recombination model fitted to out-of-frame rearrangements, and the results were checked against IGoR. In a later analysis, TCR-TCR, TCR-HLA and TCR-CMV co-occurrence was scored with hypergeometric tests, and a repertoire-size bias correction was applied to TCR pairs. False discovery rates were estimated in a later analysis by permuting HLA or CMV assignments 20 times. In a later analysis, co-occurring TCRs were grouped using DBSCAN, with TCRdist sequence similarity added in when clustering inside HLA-allele-positive subsets. Repertoires with fewer than 30,000 or more than 120,000 public chains were left out of co-occurrence clustering, as were five repertoires with anomalous nucleotide sharing. The clones in this table, taken by TCRdb from immuneACCESS, are in-frame only. Not every clone is retained; where verified, under half of the shortfall comes from an unresolved V gene, and the cause of the rest is unknown. From that table come the V and J calls and clone size; the DNA was used to work out D and trimming. In all, the sample holds 180,000 or so clones, and around two thirds of those were seen once. Around 3% of the sample belongs to the ten largest clones.

The chain joins TRBV28 to TRBJ2-1, with the D gene call left open. The TCR sequence derives from a man aged 35-49 years in good health and CMV-seronegative. Sequences were obtained from PBMCs. The CDR3 is CATTEISYNEQFF. The DNA reads TGTGCCACCACAGAAATCTCCTACAATGAGCAGTTCTTC.